This T cell receptor beta chain was retrieved from a study of T cells in Graves' hyperthyroidism and ophthalmopathy. Whole-study results and caveats: Also found in blood were most expanded thyroid clonotypes above 0.001.

Exclusions: uncontrolled infection, other autoimmune disease, pregnancy, lactation. Every diagnosis used clinical symptoms, serum thyroxine and TRAb, thyroid ultrasound and orbital computed tomography. In the case of this clonotype: Its specificity is not known.

Researchers amplified the TCR beta CDR3 regions from RNA transcripts. Initially, a first-round RT-PCR of the TCR CDR3 employed the HTBI primer set. TCRdb analysed the multiplex PCR reads with MiXCR anew, one entry per CDR3 protein. The sample includes some 360,000 distinct CDR3 sequences, around 14% of them seen just once. Sequencing was done on a sample of blood. This receptor was taken from a woman aged 55 to 70 with Graves' hyperthyroidism.

CDR3 protein: CASSYRAGGRDTQYF. CDR3 sequence (DNA): TGTGCCAGCAGTTACCGTGCGGGAGGGCGAGATACGCAGTATTTT. V usage is TRBV6-6 and J usage is TRBJ2-3, with 9 bases fitting TRBD2. Germline CDR1 and CDR2: MNHNY and SVGAGI (reference sequence). The CDR3 runs to 15 residues. V gave up 2 bases and J gave up 5 bases; unmatched junction bases: 5.